This TCR beta chain was found in a study of Ad26.COV2.S vaccination and SARS-CoV-2 variants. The protocol was immunoSEQ multiplex PCR, while the TCRdb copy is restricted to in-frame clones and leaves out a portion. Among over 110,000 clones, about nine tenths were seen once, and the ten largest hold more than 4.5%. Study-wide results and caveats: Substantial response breadth was reportedly seen for spike-specific CD8+ and CD4+ T cells after vaccination.

Turning to this clone: Its antigen is unidentified.

The CDR3 extends over 14 amino acids. V was pared by 0 bases and J by 11 bases, with 14 bases between. Germline V gene data show CDR1 as SGDLS and CDR2 as YYNGEE. Material: peripheral blood, obtained after recovery from COVID-19. The J gene is TRBJ1-4, the V gene TRBV9; weak D call: TRBD1 (5 bases). The source of this sequence is a human donor who had recovered from COVID-19. CDR3 sequence: CASSVDQGPGKLFF. As DNA, the CDR3 is TGTGCCAGCAGCGTAGACCAGGGTCCAGGGAAACTGTTTTTT.